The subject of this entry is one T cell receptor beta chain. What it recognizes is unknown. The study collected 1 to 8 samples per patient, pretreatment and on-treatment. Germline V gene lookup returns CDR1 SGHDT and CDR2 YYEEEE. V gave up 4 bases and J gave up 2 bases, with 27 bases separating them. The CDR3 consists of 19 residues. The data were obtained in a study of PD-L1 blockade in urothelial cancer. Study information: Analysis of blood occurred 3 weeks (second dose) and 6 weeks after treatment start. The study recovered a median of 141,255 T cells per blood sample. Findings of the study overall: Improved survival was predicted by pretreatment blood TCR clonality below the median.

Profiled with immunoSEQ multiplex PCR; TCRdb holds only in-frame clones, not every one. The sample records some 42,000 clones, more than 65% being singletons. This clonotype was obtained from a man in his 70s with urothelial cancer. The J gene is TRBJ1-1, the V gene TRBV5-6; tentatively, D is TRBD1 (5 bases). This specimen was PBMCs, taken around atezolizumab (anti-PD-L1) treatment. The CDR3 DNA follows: TGTGCCAGCAGCCGTTGGGGCCGGGCAGGCACCCGGATCAACACTGAAGCTTTCTTT. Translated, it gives CASSRWGRAGTRINTEAFF.